This record covers a single T cell receptor (beta chain). The antigen remains undetermined. These data originate in a study of shared clonotypes between healthy human individuals. General study findings and limits: Since donors were few, the genetic and exposure-history diversity represented was limited.

The method was immunoSEQ multiplex PCR; TCRdb's version includes in-frame clones alone and lacks a portion of them. The sample has around 1.6 million clones; roughly 98% are singletons. Germline CDR1 reads SGHDT; CDR2 reads YYEEEE. The CDR3 has 11 residues. V was clipped by 3 bases and J by 6 bases, with 7 bases between them. The sequence was collected from a young man in good health. Source material: naive CD4+ T cells sorted from blood. Stated subset: CD45RA+ positively selected. The rearrangement uses TRBV5-6 and TRBJ2-7; no reliable D call. The CDR3 DNA is TGTGCCAGCAGCTCCTACGGCGAGCAGTACTTC. Amino acids: CASSSYGEQYF.